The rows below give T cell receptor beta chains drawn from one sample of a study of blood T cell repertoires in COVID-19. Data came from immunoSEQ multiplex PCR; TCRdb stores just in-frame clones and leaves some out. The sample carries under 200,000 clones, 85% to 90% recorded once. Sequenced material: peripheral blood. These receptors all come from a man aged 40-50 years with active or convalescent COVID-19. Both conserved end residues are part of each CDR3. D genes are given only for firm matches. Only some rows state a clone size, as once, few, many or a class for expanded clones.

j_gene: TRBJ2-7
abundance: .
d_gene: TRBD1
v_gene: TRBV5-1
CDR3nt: TGCGCCAGCAGGACGGGACAGGGGTACGAGCAGTACTTC
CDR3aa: CASRTGQGYEQYF

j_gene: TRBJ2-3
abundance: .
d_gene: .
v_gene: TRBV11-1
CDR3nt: TGTGCCAGCAGCCACGAGGACAGCGCGCAGTATTTT
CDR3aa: CASSHEDSAQYF

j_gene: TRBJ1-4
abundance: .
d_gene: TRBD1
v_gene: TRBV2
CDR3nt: TGTGCCAGCAAAACCGGGACAGGGGCCGAAAAACTGTTTTTT
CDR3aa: CASKTGTGAEKLFF

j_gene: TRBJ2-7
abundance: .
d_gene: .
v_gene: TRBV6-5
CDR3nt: TGTGCCAGCCGCGCAACCCACTACGAGCAGTACTTC
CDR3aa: CASRATHYEQYF

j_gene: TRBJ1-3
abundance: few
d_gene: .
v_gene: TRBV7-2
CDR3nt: TGTGCCAGCAGCTTAGCGGGGAGAGCTGGAAACACCATATATTTT
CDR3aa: CASSLAGRAGNTIYF

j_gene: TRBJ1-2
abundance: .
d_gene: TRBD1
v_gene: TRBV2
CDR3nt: TGTGCCAGCAGTGTGACAGGGGTCTATGGCTACACCTTC
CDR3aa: CASSVTGVYGYTF

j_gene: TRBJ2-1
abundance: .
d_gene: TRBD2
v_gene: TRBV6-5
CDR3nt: TGTGCCAGCAGCAGACTAGCGGGAGGGGAGCAGTTCTTC
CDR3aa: CASSRLAGGEQFF

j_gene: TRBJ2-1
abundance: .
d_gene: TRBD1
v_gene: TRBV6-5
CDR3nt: TGTGCGTCCAGGGGGCTCAATGAGCAGTTCTTC
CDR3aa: CASRGLNEQFF

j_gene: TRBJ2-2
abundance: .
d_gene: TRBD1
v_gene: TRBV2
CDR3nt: TGTGCCAGCAGAGGACAGGGAGACACCGGGGAGCTGTTTTTT
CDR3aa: CASRGQGDTGELFF

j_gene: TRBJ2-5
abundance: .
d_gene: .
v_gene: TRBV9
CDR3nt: TGTGCCAGCAGCGTAGAACTATCGGAGACCCAGTACTTC
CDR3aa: CASSVELSETQYF

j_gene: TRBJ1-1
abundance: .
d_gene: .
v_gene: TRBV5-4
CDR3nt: TGTGCCAGCAGCTCTAGCGGGACGGCAGGAGGCACTGAAGCTTTCTTT
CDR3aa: CASSSSGTAGGTEAFF

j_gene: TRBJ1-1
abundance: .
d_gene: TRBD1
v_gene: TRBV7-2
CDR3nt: TGTGCCAGCAGCTGGAACCAACAGGGGGGCACTGAAGCTTTCTTT
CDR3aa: CASSWNQQGGTEAFF

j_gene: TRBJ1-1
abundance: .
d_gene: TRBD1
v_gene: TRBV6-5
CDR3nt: TGTGCCAGCAGTACCATGACAGGGGCGGGCACTGAAGCTTTCTTT
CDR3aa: CASSTMTGAGTEAFF

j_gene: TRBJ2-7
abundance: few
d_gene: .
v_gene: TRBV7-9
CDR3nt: TGTGCCAGCAGCAACCGACAGGCATCTCCCTACGAGCAGTACTTC
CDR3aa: CASSNRQASPYEQYF

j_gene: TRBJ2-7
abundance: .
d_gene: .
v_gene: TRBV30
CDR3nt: TGTGCCTTGACGACATCGAACTACGAGCAGTACTTC
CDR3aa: CALTTSNYEQYF

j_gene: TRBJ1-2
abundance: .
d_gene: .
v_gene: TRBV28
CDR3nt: TGTGCAGTGATCGAGCGACAGGAACACTATGGCTACACCTTC
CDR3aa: CAVIERQEHYGYTF

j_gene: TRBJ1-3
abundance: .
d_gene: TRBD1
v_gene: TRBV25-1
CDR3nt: TGTGCCAGCAGTGAAAGGACGGGGACAGCCAGCGGAAACACCATATATTTT
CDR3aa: CASSERTGTASGNTIYF

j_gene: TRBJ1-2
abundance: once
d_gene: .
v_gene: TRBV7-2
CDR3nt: TGTGCCAGCAGCTTAGGACCGTCGGGAGGCAATGGCTACACCTTC
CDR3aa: CASSLGPSGGNGYTF

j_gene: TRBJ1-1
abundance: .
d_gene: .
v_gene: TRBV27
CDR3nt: TGTGCCAGCAGTTTAGGGTTCAGGGACACTGAAGCTTTCTTT
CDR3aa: CASSLGFRDTEAFF

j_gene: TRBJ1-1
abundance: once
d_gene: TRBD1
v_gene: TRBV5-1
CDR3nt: TGCGCCAGCAGCTCTGACAGGGGTTCTTGGCCTGAAGCTTTCTTT
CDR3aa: CASSSDRGSWPEAFF

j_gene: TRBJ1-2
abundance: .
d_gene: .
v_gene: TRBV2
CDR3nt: TGTGCCAGCAGTGCCAGACAGACAACCCCCCTTAACTATGGCTACACCTTC
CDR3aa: CASSARQTTPLNYGYTF

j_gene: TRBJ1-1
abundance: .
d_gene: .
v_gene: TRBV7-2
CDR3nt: TGTGCCAGCAGGCCGGAGGGACTGGTTGAAGCTTTCTTT
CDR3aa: CASRPEGLVEAFF

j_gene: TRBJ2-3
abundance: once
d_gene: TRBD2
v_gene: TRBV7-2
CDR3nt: TGTGCCAGCAGCTTAAGGCGGGGGGGCCACGATACGCAGTATTTT
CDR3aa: CASSLRRGGHDTQYF

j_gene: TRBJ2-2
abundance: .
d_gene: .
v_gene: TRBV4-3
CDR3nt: TGCGCCAGCAGCCAAGAAGCTCGCAGGGCACTATTTAACACCGGGGAGCTGTTTTTT
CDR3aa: CASSQEARRALFNTGELFF

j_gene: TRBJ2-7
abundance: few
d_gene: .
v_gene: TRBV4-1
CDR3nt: TGCGCCAGCAGCCAAGATTCAGGAGGGACCCCTTACGAGCAGTACTTC
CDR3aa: CASSQDSGGTPYEQYF

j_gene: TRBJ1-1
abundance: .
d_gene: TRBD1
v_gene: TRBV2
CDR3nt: TGTGCCAGCAGAGACGACCAGGGGGCTGAAGCTTTCTTT
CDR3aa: CASRDDQGAEAFF

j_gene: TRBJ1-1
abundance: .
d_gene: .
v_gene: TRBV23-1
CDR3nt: TGCGCCAGCAGTCAAGTTCCGGGACAGAACACTGAAGCTTTCTTT
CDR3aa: CASSQVPGQNTEAFF

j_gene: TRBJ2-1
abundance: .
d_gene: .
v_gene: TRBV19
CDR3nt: TGTGCCAGTAGTATAGGACGGGTCCAGTTCTTC
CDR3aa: CASSIGRVQFF

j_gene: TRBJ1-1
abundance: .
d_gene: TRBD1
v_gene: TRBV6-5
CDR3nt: TGTGCCAGCAGTTCCCAGACAGGGCCCACTGAAGCTTTCTTT
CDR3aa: CASSSQTGPTEAFF

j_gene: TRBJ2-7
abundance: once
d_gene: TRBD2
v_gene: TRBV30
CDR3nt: TGTGCCTGGAGTCATCGTGGACTAGCGGGAGCTTTGGAGCAGTACTTC
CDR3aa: CAWSHRGLAGALEQYF

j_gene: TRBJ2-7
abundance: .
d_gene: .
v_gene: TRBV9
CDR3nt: TGTGCCAGCAGCGGCGGGGGCCTCGTCGGCGAGCAGTACTTC
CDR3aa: CASSGGGLVGEQYF

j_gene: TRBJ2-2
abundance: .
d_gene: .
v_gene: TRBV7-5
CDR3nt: TGTGTCAGATCCTATCCGCCGGGGAAAGGCAACGGGGAGCTGTTTTTT
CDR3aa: CVRSYPPGKGNGELFF

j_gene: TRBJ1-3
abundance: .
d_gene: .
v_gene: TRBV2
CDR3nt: TGTGCCAGCAGTGAACAGAGGGCGTCGGGAAACACCATATATTTT
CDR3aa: CASSEQRASGNTIYF

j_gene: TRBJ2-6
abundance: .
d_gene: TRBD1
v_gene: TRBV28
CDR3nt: TGTGCCAGCGCTCCTCTGGGGCAGGGGGCTTCTGGGGCCAACGTCCTGACTTTC
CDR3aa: CASAPLGQGASGANVLTF

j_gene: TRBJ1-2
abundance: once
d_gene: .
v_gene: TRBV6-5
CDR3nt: TGTGCCAGCAGCTACGGGGGAGGGGACTATGGCTACACCTTC
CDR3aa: CASSYGGGDYGYTF

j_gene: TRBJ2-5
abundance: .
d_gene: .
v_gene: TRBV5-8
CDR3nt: TGTGCCAGCAGTCCCCTACAAGAGACCCAGTACTTC
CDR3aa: CASSPLQETQYF

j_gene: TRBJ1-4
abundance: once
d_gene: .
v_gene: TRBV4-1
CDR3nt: TGCGCCAGCAGCCCCGGAGAAGAAGGTTTAGGTGAAAAACTGTTTTTT
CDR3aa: CASSPGEEGLGEKLFF

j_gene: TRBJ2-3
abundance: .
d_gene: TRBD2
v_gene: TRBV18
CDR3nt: TGTGCCAGCTCACCTCCCGGACTAGCGGGAGTCACAGATACGCAGTATTTT
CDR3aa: CASSPPGLAGVTDTQYF

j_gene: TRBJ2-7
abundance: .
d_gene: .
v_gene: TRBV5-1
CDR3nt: TGCGCCAGCAGCGGACGAGCGGGCTACGAGCAGTACTTC
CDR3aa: CASSGRAGYEQYF

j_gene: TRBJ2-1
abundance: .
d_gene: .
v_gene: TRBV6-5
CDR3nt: TGTGCCAGCAGTTTACAGGGTGAAGGGGGCAATGAGCAGTTCTTC
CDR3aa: CASSLQGEGGNEQFF

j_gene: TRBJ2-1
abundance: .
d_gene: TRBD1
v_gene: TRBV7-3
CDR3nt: TGTGCCAGCAGCCTCGGGACAGGATCCTACAATGAGCAGTTCTTC
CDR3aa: CASSLGTGSYNEQFF

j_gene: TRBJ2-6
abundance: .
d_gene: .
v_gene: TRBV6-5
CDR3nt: TGTGCCAGCAGACGACAGGTGCCTGGGGCCAACGTCCTGACTTTC
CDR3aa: CASRRQVPGANVLTF

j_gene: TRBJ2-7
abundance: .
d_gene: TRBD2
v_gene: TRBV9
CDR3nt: TGTGCCAGCAGCGTAGGGGGGGGTACCTACGAGCAGTACTTC
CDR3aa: CASSVGGGTYEQYF

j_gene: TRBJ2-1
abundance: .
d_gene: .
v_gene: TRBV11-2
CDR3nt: TGTGCCAGCAGCTTAACCCTAATCAATGAGCAGTTCTTC
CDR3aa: CASSLTLINEQFF

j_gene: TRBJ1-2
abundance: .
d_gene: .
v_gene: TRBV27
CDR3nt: TGTGCCAGCAGTTTGATCGGGGTAGGAGGCTACACCTTC
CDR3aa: CASSLIGVGGYTF

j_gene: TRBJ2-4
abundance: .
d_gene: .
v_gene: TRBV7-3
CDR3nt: TGTGCCAGCAGCTTAACGTGGCAGGGCATGAGAAACATTCAGTACTTC
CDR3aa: CASSLTWQGMRNIQYF

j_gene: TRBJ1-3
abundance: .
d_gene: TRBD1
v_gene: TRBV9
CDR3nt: TGTGCCAGCAGCGTAACAGGGGTCTCTGGAAACACCATATATTTT
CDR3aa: CASSVTGVSGNTIYF

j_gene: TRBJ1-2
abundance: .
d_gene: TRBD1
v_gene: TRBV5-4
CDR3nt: TGTGCCAGCAGCGGGGGGACAGGGGCCTATGGCTACACCTTC
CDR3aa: CASSGGTGAYGYTF

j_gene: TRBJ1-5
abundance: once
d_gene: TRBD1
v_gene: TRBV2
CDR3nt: TGTGCCAGCAGTGAATTGGCAGGGGGAATTAATCAGCCCCAGCATTTT
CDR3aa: CASSELAGGINQPQHF

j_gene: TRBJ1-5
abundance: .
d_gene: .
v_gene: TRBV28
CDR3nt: TGTGCCAGCAGCCCTCACACTGGGCATCAGCCCCAGCATTTT
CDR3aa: CASSPHTGHQPQHF

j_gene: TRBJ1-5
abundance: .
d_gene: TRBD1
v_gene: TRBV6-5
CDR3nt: TGTGCCTCTCATGGACAGGTAAATCAGCCCCAGCATTTT
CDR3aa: CASHGQVNQPQHF

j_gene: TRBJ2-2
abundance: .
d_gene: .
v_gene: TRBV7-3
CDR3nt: TGTGCCAGCAGCTTAGAGCGGATGAACACCGGGGAGCTGTTTTTT
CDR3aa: CASSLERMNTGELFF

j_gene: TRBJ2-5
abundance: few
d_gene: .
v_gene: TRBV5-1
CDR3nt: TGCGCCAGCAGCCTGCAGGACAACCGACAAGAGACCCAGTACTTC
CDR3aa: CASSLQDNRQETQYF